This passage covers 32 T cell receptor beta chains from one sample sequenced in a study of T cell repertoires in cytomegalovirus infection. MiXCR was run by TCRdb on the reads, yielding one entry per CDR3 protein. The sample lists 250,000 to 300,000 distinct CDR3 sequences; roughly 10% were seen once. The sample was PBMCs. The receptors here all came from a human donor in good health (CMV status not recorded). Some clones in this sample may be carry-over from other donors' samples.

The sample holds many counts of this clonotype. The rearrangement joins TRBV11-2 to TRBJ1-1; D is possibly TRBD1 (6 bases). CDR1 and CDR2 (germline): SGHAT, FQNNGV. This CDR3 spans 14 amino acids. The V gene lost 1 base and the J gene lost 5 bases, with 11 bases spanning the gap. The CDR3 DNA reads as TGTGCCAGCAGCTTAGCAGGGGCGGGAACTGAAGCTTTCTTT. It translates to CASSLAGAGTEAFF.

The chain links TRBV19 to TRBJ2-4; D unclear. The germline V and J ends were trimmed by 11 bases and 2 bases, with 13 bases remaining between them. The length of the CDR3 is 13 residues. CDR1 is LNHDA, CDR2 SQIVND, per germline (reference sequence). The CDR3 region has the DNA TGTGCCGCGAAGGGCGGAACCAAAAACATTCAGTACTTC. The encoded protein is CAAKGGTKNIQYF. Together with reference TRBV19 and TRBJ2-4, the CDR3 gives the full variable domain: DGGITQSPKYLFRKEGQNVTLSCEQNLNHDAMYWYRQDPGQGLRLIYYSQIVNDFQKGDIAEGYSVSREKKESFPLTVTSAQKNPTAFYLCAAKGGTKNIQYFGAGTRLSVL.

The table lists this clonotype with many counts. This chain links TRBV7-2 with TRBJ2-3; D is possibly TRBD2 (6 bases). Germline V gene data show CDR1 as SGHTA and CDR2 as FQGNSA. CDR3 length equals 15 residues. Trimming pared 0 bases from V and 0 bases from J, leaving 7 bases between. CDR3 DNA sequence: TGTGCCAGCAGCTTAGCGGGACTGAGCACAGATACGCAGTATTTT. Translation gives CASSLAGLSTDTQYF.

This clonotype showed up many times. This chain uses TRBV7-2 with TRBJ2-4; D is ambiguous. The germline V and J ends were trimmed by 5 bases and 2 bases, with 16 bases remaining between them. The CDR3 runs 16 residues. Looked up from germline, CDR1 is SGHTA and CDR2 is FQGNSA. CDR3 protein: CASSLGNSRTKNIQYF. DNA of the CDR3: TGTGCCAGCAGCCTGGGGAATTCTCGGACCAAAAACATTCAGTACTTC.

The chain carries TRBV24-1 and TRBJ2-2, with D unresolved. V was pared by 7 bases and J by 5 bases, with 13 bases between. The V gene's germline CDR1 is KGHDR and CDR2 SFDVKD. CDR3 length: 14 amino acids. CDR3 sequence: CATRGNGWTGELFF. CDR3 nucleotides: TGTGCCACCAGGGGGAACGGATGGACCGGGGAGCTGTTTTTT.

This clonotype was counted at least ten times. The rearrangement joins TRBV11-2 to TRBJ2-6; unclear D gene. Trimming stripped 1 base from V and 0 bases from J, with 7 bases between. The CDR3 is made up of 16 amino acids. From germline, CDR1 is SGHAT and CDR2 FQNNGV. CDR3 in amino acids: CASSLGRSSGANVLTF. CDR3 in DNA: TGTGCCAGCAGCTTAGGAAGGAGCTCTGGGGCCAACGTCCTGACTTTC.

In the case of this clonotype: The junction departs from the called germline gene at one end, perhaps through a read error. The V gene is TRBV11-3, the J gene TRBJ1-1; D ambiguous. Germline CDR1 SGHNT, CDR2 YENEEA. The CDR3 consists of 15 residues. CDR3 amino acids: CACSLAHIMNTEAFF. The CDR3 DNA reads TGTGCCTGCAGCTTAGCACATATCATGAACACTGAAGCTTTCTTT.

The chain recombines TRBV6-5 with TRBJ2-1; the D is unclear. CDR3 size: 14 residues. The germline gives CDR1 MNHEY, CDR2 SVGAGI. V lost 10 bases and J lost 2, with 15 bases in between. CDR3 coding DNA: TGTGCCACCAACAGATTATCGACCTACAATGAGCAGTTCTTC. Protein sequence: CATNRLSTYNEQFF.

This clonotype has at least ten counts. CDR3: CASSLGDWNTEAFF. In DNA, the CDR3 is TGTGCCAGCAGCTTAGGGGACTGGAACACTGAAGCTTTCTTT. This sequence joins TRBV7-6 and TRBJ1-1; D might be TRBD1 (5 bases). Looked up from germline, CDR1 is SGHVS and CDR2 is FNYEAQ. Trimming removed 1 base from V and 1 base from J, with 7 bases in between. This CDR3 has 14 residues.

This clonotype was observed at least ten times. This chain links TRBV7-2 with TRBJ2-6; D tentatively fits TRBD1 or TRBD2 (5 bases each). Trimming removed 0 bases from V and 2 bases from J, with 17 bases in between. The CDR3 sequence is 19 residues long. Germline V lookup: CDR1 SGHTA, CDR2 FQGNSA. CDR3 sequence: CASSLAPGNRQAGANVLTF. The CDR3 coding sequence is TGTGCCAGCAGCTTAGCCCCGGGGAACAGGCAGGCTGGGGCCAACGTCCTGACTTTC.

The rearrangement joins TRBV29-1 to TRBJ2-3; D is uncertain. V was cut by 4 bases and J by 0 bases, with 14 bases left in between. The germline V gene has CDR1 SQVTM and CDR2 ANQGSEA. The CDR3 runs 15 residues. The CDR3 nucleotides are TGCAGCGTTGTCGGCAGTTCCTCTAGCACAGATACGCAGTATTTT. It is translated as CSVVGSSSSTDTQYF.

This clonotype was seen repeatedly, ten times or more. The chain combines TRBV28 with TRBJ2-5; perhaps TRBD1 as D (5 bases). The CDR3 sequence is 12 residues long. Germline lookup yields CDR1 MDHEN and CDR2 SYDVKM. Deletions cut 5 bases from V and 11 bases from J, with 15 bases between. In DNA form, the CDR3 reads TGTGCCAGCAGTGCCCTCCCAGGGTCACAGTACTTC. Translation: CASSALPGSQYF.

J is TRBJ2-1 and V is TRBV28, with D perhaps matching TRBD2 (6 bases). The CDR3 runs to 15 residues. V was pared by 5 bases and J by 7 bases, with 18 bases between. CDR1 is MDHEN, CDR2 SYDVKM, per germline. The CDR3 sequence: CASSPDGGSHNEQFF. Written as DNA, the CDR3 is TGTGCCAGCAGTCCCGATGGGGGGTCGCATAATGAGCAGTTCTTC.

This clonotype was counted at least ten times. The chain joins TRBV7-8 to TRBJ1-1, with a weak D call TRBD1 (5 bases). Germline values: CDR1 SGHVS, CDR2 FQNEAQ. V lost 2 bases and J lost 1, with 8 bases in between. This CDR3 is built from 14 residues. DNA of the CDR3: TGTGCCAGCAGCTTACCAGGGCGGAACACTGAAGCTTTCTTT. It translates to CASSLPGRNTEAFF.

V gene TRBV12-3 or TRBV12-4 combines with J gene TRBJ2-4; possibly TRBD1 or TRBD2 for D (5 bases each). This CDR3 comprises 14 residues. V was shortened by 3 bases and J by 5 bases, with 11 bases between the two germline ends. The chain's CDR3 is CASSFRLGENIQYF. The DNA of the CDR3 is TGTGCCAGCAGTTTTCGTTTGGGGGAAAACATTCAGTACTTC.

This clonotype was detected ten times or more. The V and J genes are TRBV7-2 and TRBJ1-6; TRBD1 matches 11 bases. J was trimmed by 7 bases and V by 5 bases; bases with no gene match: 7. The CDR3 covers 16 residues. Germline CDR1 SGHTA, CDR2 FQGNSA. The CDR3 DNA follows: TGTGCCAGCAGCAACCGGGACAGGGGGTTCAATTCACCCCTCCACTTT. It specifies CASSNRDRGFNSPLHF.

This clonotype has at least ten counts. V is TRBV28 and J is TRBJ2-1, with D perhaps TRBD1 (5 bases). CDR3 length: 12 residues. V was pared by 6 bases and J by 15 bases, with 18 bases between. From germline, CDR1 is MDHEN and CDR2 SYDVKM. CDR3 region: CASSRAGSRVFF. The CDR3 region has the DNA TGTGCCAGCAGCCGGGCAGGGTCAAGGGTGTTCTTC.

This clonotype occurred many times. The J gene is TRBJ2-5, the V gene TRBV7-2, with 10 bases fitting TRBD2. The V gene's germline CDR1 is SGHTA and CDR2 FQGNSA. V lost 1 base, J lost 2 bases, and 16 bases stayed unmatched. CDR3 size: 20 residues. Here the CDR3 reads CASSLERGAGGNVAQETQYF. The DNA for the CDR3 is TGTGCCAGCAGCTTAGAACGGGGAGCGGGGGGGAACGTAGCACAAGAGACCCAGTACTTC.

This clonotype has a count of ten or more. The chain combines TRBV3-1 with TRBJ2-3; 7 bases align to TRBD1. The CDR3 loop spans 16 amino acids. Per the germline V gene, CDR1 is LGHDT and CDR2 is YNNKEL (reference sequence). V gave up 2 bases and J gave up 5 bases; unmatched junction bases: 10. CDR3 in DNA: TGTGCCAGCAGCCAACAGGTCGGGACAGCCGGAGATACGCAGTATTTT. It yields the protein CASSQQVGTAGDTQYF.

The chain has TRBV28 and TRBJ1-1; D ambiguous. This CDR3 region has 14 residues. The germline V and J ends were trimmed by 3 bases and 5 bases, with 13 bases remaining between them. Germline CDR1 is MDHEN and CDR2 is SYDVKM. The chain's CDR3 is CASSLLAAGTEAFF. In nucleotides, the CDR3 is TGTGCCAGCAGTTTGCTAGCGGCGGGGACTGAAGCTTTCTTT.

This clonotype was counted ten times or more. The V call is TRBV4-1, the J call TRBJ1-5; 7 bases map to TRBD1. Looked up from germline, CDR1 is MGHRA and CDR2 is YSYEKL. This CDR3 region has 16 residues. J lost 2 bases, V lost 4 bases, and 8 bases had no gene match. The CDR3 region has the DNA TGCGCCAGCAGCCTCGCAGAAGGGACAGGCAATCAGCCCCAGCATTTT. This gives the protein CASSLAEGTGNQPQHF.

This clonotype was counted at least ten times. The chain carries TRBV7-2 and TRBJ1-1, with D hard to call. The CDR3 totals 13 residues. Trimming cost V 6 bases and J 0 bases, with 8 bases left between them. The V gene's germline CDR1 is SGHTA and CDR2 FQGNSA. CDR3 DNA sequence: TGTGCCAGCAGGGCAGTATTGAACACTGAAGCTTTCTTT. As protein: CASRAVLNTEAFF.

This clonotype has just a few counts. The rearrangement joins TRBV5-1 to TRBJ2-5; 8 positions agree with TRBD2. The CDR3 runs 16 residues. Germline V CDR1 and CDR2: SGHRS, YFSETQ. V lost 0 bases and J lost 5; bases outside the gene matches: 9. DNA for the CDR3: TGCGCCAGCAGCTTGGAGGCTAGCGGGCCCTACGAGACCCAGTACTTC. Its protein is CASSLEASGPYETQYF.

This clonotype turned up a few times. The rearrangement links TRBV30 to TRBJ1-1; D is possibly TRBD1 (5 bases). CDR1 is GTSNPN, CDR2 SVGIG, per germline (reference sequence). Deletions cut 4 bases from V and 1 base from J, with 16 bases between. CDR3 length: 15 amino acids. The CDR3 loop is CAWTGAEWRNTEAFF. CDR3 sequence (DNA): TGTGCCTGGACCGGGGCCGAATGGCGGAACACTGAAGCTTTCTTT.

To note about this clonotype: A much larger clone is a single base away; this may be a read error. The chain couples TRBV2 to TRBJ2-1; 14 nucleotides align to TRBD2. Germline V CDR1 and CDR2: SNHLY, FYNNEI. The J segment lost 9 bases and the V segment lost 10 bases, leaving 14 bases of the junction unmatched. This CDR3 comprises 16 residues. CDR3: CANSLTTSGRAAEQFF. DNA for the CDR3: TGTGCCAACAGCCTGACGACTAGCGGGAGGGCAGCTGAGCAGTTCTTC. The full variable domain, its missing parts supplied by reference TRBV2 and TRBJ2-1, is EPEVTQTPSHQVTQMGQEVILRCVPISNHLYFYWYRQILGQKVEFLVSFYNNEISEKSEIFDDQFSVERPDGSNFTLKIRSTKLEDSAMYFCANSLTTSGRAAEQFFGPGTRLTVL.

In this sample, this clonotype turned up many times. The chain recombines TRBV12-3 or TRBV12-4 with TRBJ1-5; D ambiguous. The CDR3 covers 15 residues. Trimming cost V 2 bases and J 2 bases, with 10 bases left between them. The DNA for the CDR3 is TGTGCCAGCAGTTTATCTCAGGAGCGCAATCAGCCCCAGCATTTT. The encoded protein is CASSLSQERNQPQHF.

This clonotype was observed a handful of times. Written as DNA, the CDR3 is TGTGCCAGCAGCTTGATTGACCAGCCCCAGCATTTT. Its protein product is CASSLIDQPQHF. The chain recombines TRBV5-5 with TRBJ1-5; D gene unclear. CDR1 and CDR2 (germline): SGHKS, YYEKEE (reference sequence). V gave up 1 base and J gave up 7 bases, with 6 bases separating them. There are 12 residues in the CDR3.

This clonotype appeared many times. This chain links TRBV7-2 with TRBJ2-5, with 7 bases matching TRBD2. The V gene end was trimmed by 5 bases and the J gene end by 1 base; junction bases not matched to a gene: 7. The CDR3 has 15 amino acids. The V gene's germline CDR1 is SGHTA and CDR2 FQGNSA. This CDR3 reads CASSGWGGLQETQYF. The CDR3 DNA reads TGTGCCAGCAGCGGATGGGGGGGACTCCAAGAGACCCAGTACTTC.

The table lists this clonotype with many counts. This chain joins TRBV7-2 and TRBJ1-3; D is unclear. With 5 bases removed from V and 3 bases from J, the gap between germline ends came to 5 bases. CDR3 length: 12 amino acids. The germline V gene encodes CDR1 SGHTA and CDR2 FQGNSA. CDR3 in amino acids: CASSVFGNTIYF. The DNA of the CDR3 is TGTGCCAGCAGCGTTTTTGGAAACACCATATATTTT.

This clonotype occurred many times. V gene TRBV28 combines with J gene TRBJ1-2, with no clear D. Germline CDR1 is MDHEN and CDR2 is SYDVKM. This CDR3 has 14 amino acids. V was shortened by 3 bases and J by 0 bases, with 8 bases between the two germline ends. The CDR3 DNA reads as TGTGCCAGCAGTTTCCGAACTACTAACTATGGCTACACCTTC. Protein: CASSFRTTNYGYTF.

This clonotype was observed at least ten times. The chain recombines TRBV5-1 with TRBJ2-5; 11 nucleotides align to TRBD1. J gave up 8 bases and V 0 bases, and 6 bases lay outside the gene matches. The CDR3 covers 15 residues. The germline V gene has CDR1 SGHRS and CDR2 YFSETQ. The CDR3 bases are TGCGCCAGCAGCTTGGACCCCGGGACAGGGGGAACCCAGTACTTC. Residues: CASSLDPGTGGTQYF.

This clonotype has ten or more counts. The chain carries TRBV7-8 and TRBJ2-6, with D hard to call. The germline V gene encodes CDR1 SGHVS and CDR2 FQNEAQ. Trimming cost V 2 bases and J 3 bases, with 11 bases left between them. CDR3 length: 16 residues. The CDR3 protein is CASSLTLTVGANVLTF. The CDR3, as DNA: TGTGCCAGCAGCTTAACCCTCACTGTTGGGGCCAACGTCCTGACTTTC.